A selection of T cell receptor beta chains follows, all from one sample in a study of T cell repertoires in cytomegalovirus infection. TCRdb fed the reads into MiXCR, producing one record per CDR3 protein. The sample holds around 330,000 distinct CDR3 sequences; 17% are singletons and the top ten take 12%. Sequencing used PBMCs. These receptors originate from a human donor in good health (CMV status not recorded). Some clones in this sample may be carry-over from other donors' samples. Both conserved end residues are part of each CDR3. The order of the fields is V gene, J gene, CDR3 protein.

v_gene: TRBV5-1; j_gene: TRBJ2-5; CDR3aa: CASSSGLAGKETQYF
v_gene: TRBV25-1; j_gene: TRBJ2-7; CDR3aa: CASSEGGQDFPYEQYF
v_gene: TRBV28; j_gene: TRBJ1-5; CDR3aa: CASINPGNQPQHF
v_gene: TRBV27; j_gene: TRBJ1-3; CDR3aa: CASSLSAARVTGNTIYF
v_gene: TRBV5-1; j_gene: TRBJ2-7; CDR3aa: CASSLGPPGQGVSYEQYF
v_gene: TRBV28; j_gene: TRBJ2-3; CDR3aa: CASQPWDRTDTQYF
v_gene: TRBV4-1; j_gene: TRBJ2-1; CDR3aa: CASSQVASGGPSSYNEQFF
v_gene: TRBV7-9; j_gene: TRBJ1-1; CDR3aa: CASSLGAGLLNTEAFF
v_gene: TRBV7-2; j_gene: TRBJ2-3; CDR3aa: CASSILSGGASDTQYF
v_gene: TRBV6-1; j_gene: TRBJ1-2; CDR3aa: CASSEFRRGGYTF
v_gene: TRBV13; j_gene: TRBJ1-2; CDR3aa: CASSSGTGRGYTF
v_gene: TRBV7-6; j_gene: TRBJ2-3; CDR3aa: CASSLAGGPSDTQYF
v_gene: TRBV28; j_gene: TRBJ2-7; CDR3aa: CASSFAPGGNYEQYF
v_gene: TRBV20-1; j_gene: TRBJ1-2; CDR3aa: CSAGGGGEDDGYTF
v_gene: TRBV7-9; j_gene: TRBJ1-4; CDR3aa: CASSQGQGATNEKLFF
v_gene: TRBV19; j_gene: TRBJ1-5; CDR3aa: CATKPSDGGPQHF
v_gene: TRBV11-2; j_gene: TRBJ1-4; CDR3aa: CASSFVNEKLFF
v_gene: TRBV12-3/TRBV12-4; j_gene: TRBJ2-3; CDR3aa: CASSPPTGQGRVTDTQYF